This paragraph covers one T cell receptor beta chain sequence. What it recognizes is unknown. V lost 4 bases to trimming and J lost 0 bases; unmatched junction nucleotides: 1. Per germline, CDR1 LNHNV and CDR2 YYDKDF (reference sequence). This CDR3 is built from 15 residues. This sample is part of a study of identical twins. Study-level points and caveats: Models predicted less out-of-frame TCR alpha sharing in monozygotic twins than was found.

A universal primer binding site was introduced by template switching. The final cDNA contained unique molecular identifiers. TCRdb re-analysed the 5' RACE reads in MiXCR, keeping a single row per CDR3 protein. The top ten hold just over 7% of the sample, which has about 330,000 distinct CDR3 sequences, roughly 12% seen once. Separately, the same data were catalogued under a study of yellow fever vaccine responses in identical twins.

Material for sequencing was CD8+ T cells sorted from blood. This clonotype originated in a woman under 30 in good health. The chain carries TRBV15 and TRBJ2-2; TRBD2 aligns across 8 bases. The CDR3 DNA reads TGTGCCACCAGCAAGGGACTAGCGAACACCGGGGAGCTGTTTTTT. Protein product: CATSKGLANTGELFF.